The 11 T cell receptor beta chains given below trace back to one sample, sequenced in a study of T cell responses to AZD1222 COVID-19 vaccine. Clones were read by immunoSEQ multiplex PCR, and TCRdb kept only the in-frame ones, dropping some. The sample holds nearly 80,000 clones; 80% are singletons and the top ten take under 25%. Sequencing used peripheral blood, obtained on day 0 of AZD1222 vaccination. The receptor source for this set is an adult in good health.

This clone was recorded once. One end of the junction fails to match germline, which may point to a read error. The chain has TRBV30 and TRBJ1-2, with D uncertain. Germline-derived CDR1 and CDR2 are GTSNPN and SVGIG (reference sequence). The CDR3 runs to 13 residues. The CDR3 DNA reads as TGTGCCTGGAGGACGGAAGCTAACTATGGCTATACCTTC. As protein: CAWRTEANYGYTF.

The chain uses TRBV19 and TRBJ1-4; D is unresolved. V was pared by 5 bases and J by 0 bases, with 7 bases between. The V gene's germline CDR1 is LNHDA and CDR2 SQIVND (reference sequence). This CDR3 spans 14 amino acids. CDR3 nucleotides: TGTGCCAGTAGTTCCCTATCAACTAATGAAAAACTGTTTTTT. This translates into CASSSLSTNEKLFF.

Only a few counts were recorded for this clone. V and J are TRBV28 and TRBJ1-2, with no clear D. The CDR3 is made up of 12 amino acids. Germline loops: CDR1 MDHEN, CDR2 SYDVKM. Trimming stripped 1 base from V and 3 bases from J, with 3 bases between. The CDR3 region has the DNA TGTGCCAGCAGTTTATCAGACTATGGCTACACCTTC. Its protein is CASSLSDYGYTF.

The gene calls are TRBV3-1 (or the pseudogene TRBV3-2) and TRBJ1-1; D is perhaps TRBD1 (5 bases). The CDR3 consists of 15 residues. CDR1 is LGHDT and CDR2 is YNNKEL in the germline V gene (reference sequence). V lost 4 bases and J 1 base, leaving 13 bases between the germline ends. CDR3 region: CASSRDGVKNTEAFF. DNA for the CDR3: TGTGCCAGCAGCCGGGACGGAGTAAAGAACACTGAAGCTTTCTTT.

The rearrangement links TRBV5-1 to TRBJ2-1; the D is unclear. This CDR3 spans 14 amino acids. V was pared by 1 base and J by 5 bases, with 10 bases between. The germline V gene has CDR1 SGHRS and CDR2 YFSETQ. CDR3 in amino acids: CASSLSRENNEQFF. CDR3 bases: TGCGCCAGCAGCTTGTCAAGGGAAAACAATGAGCAGTTCTTC.

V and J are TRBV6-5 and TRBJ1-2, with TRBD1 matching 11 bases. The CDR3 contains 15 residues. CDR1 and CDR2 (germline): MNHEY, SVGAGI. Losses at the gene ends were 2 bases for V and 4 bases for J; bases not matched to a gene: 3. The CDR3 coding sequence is TGTGCCAGCAGTTACGGACAGGGGGCGCGCTATGGCTACACCTTC. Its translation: CASSYGQGARYGYTF.

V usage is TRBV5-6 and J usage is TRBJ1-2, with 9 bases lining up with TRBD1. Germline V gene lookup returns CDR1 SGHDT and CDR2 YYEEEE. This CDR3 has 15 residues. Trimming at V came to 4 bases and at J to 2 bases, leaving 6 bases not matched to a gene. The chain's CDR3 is CASSATGTGNYGYTF. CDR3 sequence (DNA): TGTGCCAGCAGCGCAACCGGGACAGGGAACTATGGCTACACCTTC.

This CDR3 reads CASSPPGQWETQYF. CDR3 in DNA: TGTGCCAGCAGCCCCCCGGGACAATGGGAGACCCAGTACTTC. V usage is TRBV5-6 and J usage is TRBJ2-5; D perhaps matches TRBD1 (6 bases). CDR3 length: 14 residues. The V end lost 4 bases, the J end lost 5 bases, and 15 bases lay between the germline ends. Per germline, CDR1 SGHDT and CDR2 YYEEEE.

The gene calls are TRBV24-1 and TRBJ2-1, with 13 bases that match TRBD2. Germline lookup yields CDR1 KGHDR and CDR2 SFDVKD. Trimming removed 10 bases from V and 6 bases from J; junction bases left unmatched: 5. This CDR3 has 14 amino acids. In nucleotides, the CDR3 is TGTGCCACTTTTTGGACTAGCGGGAGCAATGAGCAGTTCTTC. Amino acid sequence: CATFWTSGSNEQFF.

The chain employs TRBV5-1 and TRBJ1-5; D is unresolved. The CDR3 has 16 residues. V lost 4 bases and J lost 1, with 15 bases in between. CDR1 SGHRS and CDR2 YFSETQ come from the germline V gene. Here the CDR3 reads CASSLGGRKSNQPQHF. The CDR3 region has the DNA TGCGCCAGCAGCCTCGGTGGACGGAAAAGCAATCAGCCCCAGCATTTT. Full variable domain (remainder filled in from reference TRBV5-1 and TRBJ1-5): KAGVTQTPRYLIKTRGQQVTLSCSPISGHRSVSWYQQTPGQGLQFLFEYFSETQRNKGNFPGRFSGRQFSNSRSEMNVSTLELGDSALYLCASSLGGRKSNQPQHFGDGTRLSIL.

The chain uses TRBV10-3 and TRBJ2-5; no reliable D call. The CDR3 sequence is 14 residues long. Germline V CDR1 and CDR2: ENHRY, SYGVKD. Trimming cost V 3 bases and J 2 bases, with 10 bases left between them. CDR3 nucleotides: TGTGCCATCAGTGAAAACAGATTTCAAGAGACCCAGTACTTC. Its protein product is CAISENRFQETQYF.